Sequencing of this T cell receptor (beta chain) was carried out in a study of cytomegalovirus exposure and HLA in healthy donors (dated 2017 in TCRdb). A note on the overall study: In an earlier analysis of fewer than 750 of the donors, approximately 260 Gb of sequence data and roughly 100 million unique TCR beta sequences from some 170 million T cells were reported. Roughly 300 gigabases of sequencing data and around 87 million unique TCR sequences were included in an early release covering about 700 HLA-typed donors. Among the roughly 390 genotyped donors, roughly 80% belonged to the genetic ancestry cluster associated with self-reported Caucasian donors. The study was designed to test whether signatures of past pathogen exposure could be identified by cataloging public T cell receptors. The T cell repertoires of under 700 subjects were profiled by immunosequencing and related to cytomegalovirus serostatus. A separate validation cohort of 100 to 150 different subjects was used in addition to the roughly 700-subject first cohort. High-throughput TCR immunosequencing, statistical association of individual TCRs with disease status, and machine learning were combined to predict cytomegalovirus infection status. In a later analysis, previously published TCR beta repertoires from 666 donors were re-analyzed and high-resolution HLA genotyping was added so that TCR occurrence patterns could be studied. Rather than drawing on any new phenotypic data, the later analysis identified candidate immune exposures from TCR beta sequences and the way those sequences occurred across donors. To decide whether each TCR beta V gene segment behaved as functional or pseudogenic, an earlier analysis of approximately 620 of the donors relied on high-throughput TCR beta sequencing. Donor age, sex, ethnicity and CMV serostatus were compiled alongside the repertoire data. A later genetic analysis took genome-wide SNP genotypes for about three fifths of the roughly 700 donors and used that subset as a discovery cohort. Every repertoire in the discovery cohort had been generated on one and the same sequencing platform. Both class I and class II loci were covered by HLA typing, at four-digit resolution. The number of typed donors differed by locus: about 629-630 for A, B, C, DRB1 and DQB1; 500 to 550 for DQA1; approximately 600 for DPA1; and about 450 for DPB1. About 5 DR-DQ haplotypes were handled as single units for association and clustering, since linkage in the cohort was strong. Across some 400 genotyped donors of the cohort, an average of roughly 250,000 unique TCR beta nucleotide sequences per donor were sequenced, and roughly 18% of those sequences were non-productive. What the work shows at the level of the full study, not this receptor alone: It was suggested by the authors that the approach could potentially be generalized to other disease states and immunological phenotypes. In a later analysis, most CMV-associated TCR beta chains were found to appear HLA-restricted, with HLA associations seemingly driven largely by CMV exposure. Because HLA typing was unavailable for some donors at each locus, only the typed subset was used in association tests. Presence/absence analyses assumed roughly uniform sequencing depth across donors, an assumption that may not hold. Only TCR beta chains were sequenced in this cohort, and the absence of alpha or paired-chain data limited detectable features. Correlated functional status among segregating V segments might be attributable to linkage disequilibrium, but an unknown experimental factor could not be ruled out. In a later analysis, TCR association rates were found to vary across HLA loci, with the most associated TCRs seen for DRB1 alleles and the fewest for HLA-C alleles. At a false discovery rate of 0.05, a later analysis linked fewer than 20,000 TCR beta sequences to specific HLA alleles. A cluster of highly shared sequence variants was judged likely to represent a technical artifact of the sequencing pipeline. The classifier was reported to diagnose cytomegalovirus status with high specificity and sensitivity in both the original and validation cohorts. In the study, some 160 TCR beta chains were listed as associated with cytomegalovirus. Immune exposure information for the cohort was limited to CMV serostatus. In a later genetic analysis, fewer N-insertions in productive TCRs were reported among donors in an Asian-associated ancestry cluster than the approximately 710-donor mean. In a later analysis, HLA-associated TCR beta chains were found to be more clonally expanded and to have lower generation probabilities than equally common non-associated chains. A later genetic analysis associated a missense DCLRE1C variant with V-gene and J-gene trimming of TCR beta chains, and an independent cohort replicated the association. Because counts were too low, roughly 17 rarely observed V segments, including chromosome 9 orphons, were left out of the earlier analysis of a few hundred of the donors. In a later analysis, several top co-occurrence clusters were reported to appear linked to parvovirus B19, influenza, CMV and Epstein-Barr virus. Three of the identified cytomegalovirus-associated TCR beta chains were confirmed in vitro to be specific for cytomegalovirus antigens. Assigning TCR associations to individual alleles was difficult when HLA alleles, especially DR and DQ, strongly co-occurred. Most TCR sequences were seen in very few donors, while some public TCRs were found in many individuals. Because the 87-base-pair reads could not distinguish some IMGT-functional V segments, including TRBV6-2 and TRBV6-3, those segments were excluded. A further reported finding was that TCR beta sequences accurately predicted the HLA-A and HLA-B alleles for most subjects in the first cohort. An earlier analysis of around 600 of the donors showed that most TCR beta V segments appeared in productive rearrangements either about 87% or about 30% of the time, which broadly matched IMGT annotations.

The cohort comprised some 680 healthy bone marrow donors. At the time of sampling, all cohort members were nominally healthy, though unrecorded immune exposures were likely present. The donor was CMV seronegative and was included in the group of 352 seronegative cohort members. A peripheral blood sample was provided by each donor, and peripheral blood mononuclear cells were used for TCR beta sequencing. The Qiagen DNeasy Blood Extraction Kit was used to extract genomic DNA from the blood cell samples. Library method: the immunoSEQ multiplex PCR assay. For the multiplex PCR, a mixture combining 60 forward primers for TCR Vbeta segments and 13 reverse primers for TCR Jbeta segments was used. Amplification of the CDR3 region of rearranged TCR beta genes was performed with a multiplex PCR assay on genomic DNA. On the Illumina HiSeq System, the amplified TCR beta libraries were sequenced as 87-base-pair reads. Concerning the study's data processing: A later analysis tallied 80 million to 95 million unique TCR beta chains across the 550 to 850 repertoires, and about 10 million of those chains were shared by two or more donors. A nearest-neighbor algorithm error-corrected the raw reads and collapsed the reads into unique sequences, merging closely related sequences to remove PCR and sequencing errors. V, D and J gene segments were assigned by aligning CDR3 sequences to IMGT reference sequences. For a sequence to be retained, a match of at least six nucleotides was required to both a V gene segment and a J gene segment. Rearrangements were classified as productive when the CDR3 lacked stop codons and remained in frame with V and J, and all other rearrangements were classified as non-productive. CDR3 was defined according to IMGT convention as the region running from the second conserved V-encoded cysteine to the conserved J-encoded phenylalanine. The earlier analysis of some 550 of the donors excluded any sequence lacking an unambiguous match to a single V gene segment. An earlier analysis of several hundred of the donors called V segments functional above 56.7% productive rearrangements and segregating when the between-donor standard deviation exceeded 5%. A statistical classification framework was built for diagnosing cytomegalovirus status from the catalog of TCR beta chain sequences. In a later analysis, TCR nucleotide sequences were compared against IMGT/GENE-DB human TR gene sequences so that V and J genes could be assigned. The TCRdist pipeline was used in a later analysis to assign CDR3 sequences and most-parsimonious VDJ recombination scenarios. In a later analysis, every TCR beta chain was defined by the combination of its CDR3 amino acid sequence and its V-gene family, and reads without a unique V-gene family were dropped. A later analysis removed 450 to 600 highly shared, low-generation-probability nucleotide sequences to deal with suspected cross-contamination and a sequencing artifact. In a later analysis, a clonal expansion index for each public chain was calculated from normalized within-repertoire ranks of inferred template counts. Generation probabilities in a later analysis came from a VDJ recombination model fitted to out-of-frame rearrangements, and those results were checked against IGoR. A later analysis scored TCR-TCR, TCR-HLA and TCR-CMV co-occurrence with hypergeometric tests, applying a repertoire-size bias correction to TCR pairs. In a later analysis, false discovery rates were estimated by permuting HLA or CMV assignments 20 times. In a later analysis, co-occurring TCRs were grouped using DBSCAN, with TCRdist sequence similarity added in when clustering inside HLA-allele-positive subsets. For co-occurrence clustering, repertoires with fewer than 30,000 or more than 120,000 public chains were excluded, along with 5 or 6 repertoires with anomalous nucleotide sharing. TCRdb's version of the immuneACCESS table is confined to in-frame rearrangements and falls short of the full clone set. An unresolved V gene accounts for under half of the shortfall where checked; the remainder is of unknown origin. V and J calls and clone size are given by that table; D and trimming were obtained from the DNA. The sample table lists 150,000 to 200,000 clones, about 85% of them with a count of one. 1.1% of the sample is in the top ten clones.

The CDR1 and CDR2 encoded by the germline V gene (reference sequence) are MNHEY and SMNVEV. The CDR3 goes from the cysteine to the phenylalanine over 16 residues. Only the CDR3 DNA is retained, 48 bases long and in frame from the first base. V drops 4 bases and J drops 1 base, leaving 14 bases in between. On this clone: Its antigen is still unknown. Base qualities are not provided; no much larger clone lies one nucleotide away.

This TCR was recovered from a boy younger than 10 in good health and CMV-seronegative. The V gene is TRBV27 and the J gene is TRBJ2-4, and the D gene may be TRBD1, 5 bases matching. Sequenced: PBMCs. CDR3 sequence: CASSSDTRVAKNIQYF. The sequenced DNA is TGTGCCAGCAGTTCGGACACTCGGGTGGCCAAAAACATTCAGTACTTC.